A selection of T cell receptor beta chains follows, all from one sample in a study of identical twins. A single record per CDR3 protein comes from TCRdb applying MiXCR to the 5' RACE reads. Of hundreds of thousands of distinct CDR3 sequences detected, under 8.5% appear once; the ten largest clones hold roughly 1.6%. In addition, the sample was reused for a study of yellow fever vaccine responses in identical twins.

The sequenced sample consisted of PBMCs. These receptors originate from a woman between 18 and 30 years old in good health. The CDR3 runs from the conserved cysteine through the conserved F or W. Each record gives: J gene, D gene, clone size, V gene, CDR3 DNA, CDR3 protein. A D gene is named only where the DNA matches it firmly. Some rows mark clone size as missing; the rest say once, few, many or name a class of expanded clone.

j_call: TRBJ1-1; d_call: NA; clone_size: many; v_call: TRBV20-1; cdr3_nt: TGCAGTGCTAAGGACGGGAACACTGAAGCTTTCTTT; cdr3_aa: CSAKDGNTEAFF
j_call: TRBJ2-6; d_call: NA; clone_size: NA; v_call: TRBV6-1; cdr3_nt: TGTGCCAGCAGTCCGCCTTTCGGGCCTGGGGCCAACGTCCTGACTTTC; cdr3_aa: CASSPPFGPGANVLTF
j_call: TRBJ2-1; d_call: TRBD2; clone_size: many; v_call: TRBV28; cdr3_nt: TGTGCCAGCAGTTTAACAGGACTAGCAGGGGACAATGAGCAGTTCTTC; cdr3_aa: CASSLTGLAGDNEQFF
j_call: TRBJ2-5; d_call: TRBD1; clone_size: NA; v_call: TRBV28; cdr3_nt: TGTGCCAGCAGTTCCCGGACAGGGAGGACACAAGAGACCCAGTACTTC; cdr3_aa: CASSSRTGRTQETQYF
j_call: TRBJ2-5; d_call: TRBD1; clone_size: many; v_call: TRBV4-1; cdr3_nt: TGCGCCAGCAGCCAAGGGGGACAGGGGGCAAGACTGGGGACCCAGTACTTC; cdr3_aa: CASSQGGQGARLGTQYF
j_call: TRBJ1-1; d_call: NA; clone_size: NA; v_call: TRBV5-1; cdr3_nt: TGCGCCAGCAGCTTGGAGTACCAAACTGAAGCTTTCTTT; cdr3_aa: CASSLEYQTEAFF
j_call: TRBJ2-1; d_call: TRBD1; clone_size: many; v_call: TRBV7-3; cdr3_nt: TGTGCCAGCAGCCCCGGGACAGGCCCTCTCAATGAGCAGTTCTTC; cdr3_aa: CASSPGTGPLNEQFF
j_call: TRBJ2-3; d_call: NA; clone_size: few; v_call: TRBV6-2/TRBV6-3; cdr3_nt: TGTGCCAGCAGTTACTCGAGTTCGGCGGATACGCAGTATTTT; cdr3_aa: CASSYSSSADTQYF
j_call: TRBJ2-7; d_call: TRBD2; clone_size: many; v_call: TRBV7-8; cdr3_nt: TGTGCCAGCAGCTTAGCGAGGCGACTAGCGGACTACGAGCAGTACTTC; cdr3_aa: CASSLARRLADYEQYF
j_call: TRBJ2-1; d_call: NA; clone_size: many; v_call: TRBV5-1; cdr3_nt: TGCGCCAGCAGCTTCGGGACGGCCAATGAGCAGTTCTTC; cdr3_aa: CASSFGTANEQFF
j_call: TRBJ2-3; d_call: TRBD2; clone_size: NA; v_call: TRBV7-6; cdr3_nt: TGTGCCAGCAGCTTATCGGCGGGAGGCGGGCGCACAGATACGCAGTATTTT; cdr3_aa: CASSLSAGGGRTDTQYF
j_call: TRBJ1-2; d_call: NA; clone_size: many; v_call: TRBV28; cdr3_nt: TGTGCCAGCAGTTTCACGGGGGCGCTTTACTATGGCTACACCTTC; cdr3_aa: CASSFTGALYYGYTF
j_call: TRBJ2-1; d_call: TRBD2; clone_size: many; v_call: TRBV15; cdr3_nt: TGTGCCACCAGCAGAGATCTCACTAGCGGGAGCCCGGTCAATGAGCAGTTCTTC; cdr3_aa: CATSRDLTSGSPVNEQFF
j_call: TRBJ1-1; d_call: NA; clone_size: NA; v_call: TRBV6-5; cdr3_nt: TGTGCCAGCAGTTACTCACGGGTTTGGAAGAACACTGAAGCTTTCTTT; cdr3_aa: CASSYSRVWKNTEAFF
j_call: TRBJ2-5; d_call: NA; clone_size: NA; v_call: TRBV5-1; cdr3_nt: TGCGCCAGCAGCTTGTGGGACCATCAAGAGACCCAGTACTTC; cdr3_aa: CASSLWDHQETQYF
j_call: TRBJ2-1; d_call: NA; clone_size: NA; v_call: TRBV7-2; cdr3_nt: TGTGCCAGCAGCTTAGAGGCTAGTAGGTCCTACAATGAGCAGTTCTTC; cdr3_aa: CASSLEASRSYNEQFF
j_call: TRBJ2-1; d_call: NA; clone_size: few; v_call: TRBV5-5; cdr3_nt: TGTGCCAGCAGCGCACGGGGACTGTTTGAGCAGTTCTTC; cdr3_aa: CASSARGLFEQFF
j_call: TRBJ2-3; d_call: TRBD2; clone_size: few; v_call: TRBV7-9; cdr3_nt: TGTGCCAGCAGCTGGAGCGGGGGGGCCGGGAGAGATACGCAGTATTTT; cdr3_aa: CASSWSGGAGRDTQYF
j_call: TRBJ2-3; d_call: TRBD1; clone_size: few; v_call: TRBV12-3/TRBV12-4; cdr3_nt: TGTGCCAGCAGAGGGACAGGGGGGGGAGAATGGACGCAGTATTTT; cdr3_aa: CASRGTGGGEWTQYF
j_call: TRBJ2-1; d_call: NA; clone_size: many; v_call: TRBV24-1; cdr3_nt: TGTGCCACCAGTCCCCAGTCTGCTCCGGGTTCCTACAATGAGCAGTTCTTC; cdr3_aa: CATSPQSAPGSYNEQFF
j_call: TRBJ2-3; d_call: NA; clone_size: many; v_call: TRBV3-1; cdr3_nt: TGTGCCAGCAGCCAAGACAGTGGCACAGATACGCAGTATTTT; cdr3_aa: CASSQDSGTDTQYF
j_call: TRBJ1-1; d_call: NA; clone_size: few; v_call: TRBV6-5; cdr3_nt: TGTGCCAGCAGTTACTCGAGGGGATTCATGAACACTGAAGCTTTCTTT; cdr3_aa: CASSYSRGFMNTEAFF
j_call: TRBJ2-3; d_call: TRBD2; clone_size: few; v_call: TRBV5-1; cdr3_nt: TGCGCCAGCTCAGTAAAACCTCCGGGACTAGCGGGATTTACAGATACGCAGTATTTT; cdr3_aa: CASSVKPPGLAGFTDTQYF
j_call: TRBJ2-7; d_call: NA; clone_size: many; v_call: TRBV7-9; cdr3_nt: TGTGCCAGCAGCTTAGCGACCATCTACCGCGGGGAATACGAGCAGTACTTC; cdr3_aa: CASSLATIYRGEYEQYF
j_call: TRBJ2-5; d_call: NA; clone_size: many; v_call: TRBV12-3/TRBV12-4; cdr3_nt: TGTGCCAGCAGTCCCGTCTTTATTCGGACACAGAAAGAGACCCAGTACTTC; cdr3_aa: CASSPVFIRTQKETQYF
j_call: TRBJ1-2; d_call: NA; clone_size: few; v_call: TRBV12-3/TRBV12-4; cdr3_nt: TGTGCCAGCACGCGACTCTATGGCTACACCTTC; cdr3_aa: CASTRLYGYTF
j_call: TRBJ2-1; d_call: NA; clone_size: NA; v_call: TRBV7-3; cdr3_nt: TGTGCCAGCAGCTCAAATCCCAGCGGTGAGCAGTTCTTC; cdr3_aa: CASSSNPSGEQFF
j_call: TRBJ2-2; d_call: TRBD2; clone_size: many; v_call: TRBV9; cdr3_nt: TGTGCCAGCAGCGTAGCAGCGGGAGGGCCTAAAGTTGTCGGCGGGGAGCTGTTTTTT; cdr3_aa: CASSVAAGGPKVVGGELFF
j_call: TRBJ2-1; d_call: NA; clone_size: few; v_call: TRBV24-1; cdr3_nt: TGTGCCACCAGTGATCACCGACGAGGGTACGATGAGCAGTTCTTC; cdr3_aa: CATSDHRRGYDEQFF
j_call: TRBJ2-1; d_call: NA; clone_size: few; v_call: TRBV7-6; cdr3_nt: TGTGCCAGCAGCTTATTCGCGGGGAGCTCCTACAATGAGCAGTTCTTC; cdr3_aa: CASSLFAGSSYNEQFF